This T cell receptor (beta chain) appears in the sequencing data of a study of blood T cell repertoires in COVID-19. Study overall: Italy, Spain and the United States were the sources of the convalescent and acute COVID-19 samples. In each case, the material was cDNA or gDNA derived from T cells, B-cell-depleted T cells, or PBMCs.

Original handling: It was from reference gene primer amplification that nucleated cell counts were estimated. Assay used: immunoSEQ multiplex PCR; TCRdb lists only in-frame clones, some missing. V, J and clone size are taken as reported in that table, and D and trimming were inferred from the DNA itself. The table lists roughly 25,000 clones, around 83% of them singletons. CDR1 is SGHRS, CDR2 YFSETQ, per germline. Between the trimmed V and J ends, which lost 0 bases and 8 bases, there was a span of 8 bases. This CDR3 contains 12 residues. J is TRBJ1-2 and V is TRBV5-1; D possibly corresponds to TRBD1 (5 bases). Sequenced material: peripheral blood. This TCR was sampled from a human donor in a cohort sampled during active COVID-19. This CDR3 is CASSLERGGYTF. The CDR3 nucleotides are TGCGCCAGCAGCTTGGAAAGGGGAGGCTACACCTTC.